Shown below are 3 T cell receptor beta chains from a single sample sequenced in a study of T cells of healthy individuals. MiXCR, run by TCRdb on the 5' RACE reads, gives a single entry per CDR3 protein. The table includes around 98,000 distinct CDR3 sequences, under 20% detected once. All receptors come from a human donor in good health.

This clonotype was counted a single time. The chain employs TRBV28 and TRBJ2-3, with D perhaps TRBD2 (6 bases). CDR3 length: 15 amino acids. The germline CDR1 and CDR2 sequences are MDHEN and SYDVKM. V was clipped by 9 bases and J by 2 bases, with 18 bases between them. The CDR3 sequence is CARRQTGTLTDTQYF. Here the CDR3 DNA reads TGTGCCAGAAGACAAACCGGGACTCTCACAGATACGCAGTATTTT.

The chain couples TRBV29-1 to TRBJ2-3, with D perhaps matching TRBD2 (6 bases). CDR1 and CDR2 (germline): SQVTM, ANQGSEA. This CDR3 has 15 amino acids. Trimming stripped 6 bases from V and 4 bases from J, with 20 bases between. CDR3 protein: CSVKTSPGAADTQYF. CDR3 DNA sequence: TGCAGCGTGAAGACCTCCCCGGGAGCCGCAGATACGCAGTATTTT.

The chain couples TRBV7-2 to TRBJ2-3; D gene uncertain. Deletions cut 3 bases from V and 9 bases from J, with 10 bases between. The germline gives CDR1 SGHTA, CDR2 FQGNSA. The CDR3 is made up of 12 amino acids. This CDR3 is CASSFWGGTQYF. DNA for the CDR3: TGTGCCAGCAGCTTTTGGGGTGGCACGCAGTATTTT.